This is a list of T cell receptor beta chains from one sample in a study of blood T cell repertoires in COVID-19. Profiled with immunoSEQ multiplex PCR; TCRdb holds only in-frame clones, not every one. In the table there are around 150,000 clones, about 81% of which are singletons. Specimen: peripheral blood. The origin of the receptors is a woman older than 75 with acute or convalescent COVID-19. The CDR3 runs from the conserved cysteine through the conserved F or W. A D gene is named only where the DNA matches it firmly. Not every row has a clone size; where given, it reads once, few, many or a size class.

j_call: TRBJ2-1; d_call: TRBD2; v_call: TRBV11-3; clone_size: -; cdr3_aa: CASSLVAAGGSGNEQFF; cdr3_nt: TGTGCCAGCAGCTTAGTGGCGGCGGGAGGAAGTGGAAATGAGCAGTTCTTC
j_call: TRBJ1-2; d_call: TRBD1; v_call: TRBV6-5; clone_size: -; cdr3_aa: CASSRGTGEPYGYTF; cdr3_nt: TGTGCCAGCAGTAGGGGGACAGGGGAACCCTATGGCTACACCTTC
j_call: TRBJ1-2; d_call: -; v_call: TRBV6-6; clone_size: -; cdr3_aa: CASSPSTDGYTF; cdr3_nt: TGTGCCAGCAGTCCCTCGACAGATGGCTACACTTTC
j_call: TRBJ1-3; d_call: -; v_call: TRBV7-2; clone_size: -; cdr3_aa: CASSPVTGNTIYF; cdr3_nt: TGTGCCAGCAGTCCCGTAACTGGAAACACCATATATTTT
j_call: TRBJ2-7; d_call: TRBD2; v_call: TRBV10-2; clone_size: -; cdr3_aa: CATSGSSYEQYF; cdr3_nt: TGCGCCACCAGCGGGAGCTCCTACGAGCAGTACTTC
j_call: TRBJ1-4; d_call: -; v_call: TRBV15; clone_size: few; cdr3_aa: CATSRAGGRGEKLFF; cdr3_nt: TGTGCCACCAGCAGAGCGGGGGGGCGCGGTGAAAAACTGTTTTTT
j_call: TRBJ2-2; d_call: -; v_call: TRBV9; clone_size: -; cdr3_aa: CASSSPLATGELFF; cdr3_nt: TGTGCCAGCAGCTCCCCCTTAGCCACCGGGGAGCTGTTTTTT
j_call: TRBJ2-1; d_call: -; v_call: TRBV24-1; clone_size: few; cdr3_aa: CATSDSRDSYNEQFF; cdr3_nt: TGTGCCACCAGTGACTCCAGGGACTCCTACAATGAGCAGTTCTTC
j_call: TRBJ1-5; d_call: -; v_call: TRBV19; clone_size: -; cdr3_aa: CASTLAGFDQPQHF; cdr3_nt: TGTGCCAGTACCTTAGCGGGATTCGATCAGCCCCAGCATTTT
j_call: TRBJ2-1; d_call: -; v_call: TRBV7-9; clone_size: -; cdr3_aa: CASSQSTREQFF; cdr3_nt: TGTGCCAGCAGCCAGTCTACTAGGGAGCAGTTCTTC
j_call: TRBJ1-2; d_call: TRBD1; v_call: TRBV30; clone_size: few; cdr3_aa: CAWSRDRSLGYGYTF; cdr3_nt: TGTGCCTGGAGTAGGGACAGGAGTTTAGGGTATGGCTACACCTTC
j_call: TRBJ2-2; d_call: -; v_call: TRBV5-5; clone_size: -; cdr3_aa: CASSFFANTGELFF; cdr3_nt: TGTGCCAGCAGCTTTTTCGCGAACACCGGGGAGCTGTTTTTT
j_call: TRBJ1-6; d_call: TRBD1; v_call: TRBV6-1; clone_size: few; cdr3_aa: CASSDRGPQSNSPLHF; cdr3_nt: TGTGCCAGCAGTGACAGGGGGCCTCAATCGAATTCACCCCTCCACTTT
j_call: TRBJ2-7; d_call: TRBD2; v_call: TRBV9; clone_size: once; cdr3_aa: CASSPGSGGQAYEQYF; cdr3_nt: TGTGCCAGCAGCCCCGGTAGCGGGGGGCAAGCCTACGAGCAGTACTTC
j_call: TRBJ1-1; d_call: -; v_call: TRBV4-2; clone_size: -; cdr3_aa: CASSQRTALNTEAFF; cdr3_nt: TGTGCCAGCAGCCAGCGGACAGCCCTGAACACTGAAGCTTTCTTT
j_call: TRBJ1-3; d_call: -; v_call: TRBV18; clone_size: -; cdr3_aa: CASSPGTASGNTIYF; cdr3_nt: TGTGCCAGCTCACCAGGAACAGCCTCTGGAAACACCATATATTTT
j_call: TRBJ1-6; d_call: -; v_call: TRBV4-1; clone_size: -; cdr3_aa: CASSPPWGRNSPLHF; cdr3_nt: TGCGCCAGCAGCCCCCCGTGGGGGCGTAATTCACCCCTCCACTTT
j_call: TRBJ1-1; d_call: TRBD1; v_call: TRBV3-1/TRBV3-2; clone_size: -; cdr3_aa: CASSQRQGNTEAFF; cdr3_nt: TGTGCCAGCAGCCAACGACAGGGGAACACTGAAGCTTTCTTT
j_call: TRBJ1-6; d_call: -; v_call: TRBV28; clone_size: -; cdr3_aa: CASSPTVSPHNSPLHF; cdr3_nt: TGTGCCAGCAGCCCCACGGTTTCGCCCCATAATTCACCCCTCCACTTT
j_call: TRBJ2-7; d_call: -; v_call: TRBV19; clone_size: -; cdr3_aa: CASSPQGLYEQYF; cdr3_nt: TGTGCCAGTAGTCCCCAGGGTCTCTACGAGCAGTACTTC
j_call: TRBJ2-1; d_call: -; v_call: TRBV7-9; clone_size: -; cdr3_aa: CASSESVSYNEQFF; cdr3_nt: TGTGCCAGCAGCGAGAGTGTTTCCTACAATGAGCAGTTCTTC
j_call: TRBJ2-3; d_call: -; v_call: TRBV7-2; clone_size: -; cdr3_aa: CASSPPGLSTDTQYF; cdr3_nt: TGTGCCAGCAGCCCCCCGGGACTTAGCACAGATACGCAGTATTTT